This TCR beta chain stems from a study of blood T cell repertoires in COVID-19. Study in general: Material from acute and convalescent COVID-19 was sourced from the United States, Italy and Spain. From T cells, B-cell-depleted T cells, or PBMCs came the material, which was cDNA or gDNA.

Assay: immunoSEQ multiplex PCR; the TCRdb copy retains only in-frame clones and omits some. The repertoire holds more than 95,000 clones, with around 89% as singletons. This CDR3 has 18 amino acids. This sequence originates from a human donor in a cohort sampled during active COVID-19. This chain uses TRBV12-1 with TRBJ2-2; the DNA was not compared with TRBD2, the D call given in the table. TRBV12-1 is shown as a pseudogene. Sequencing used peripheral blood. The CDR3 DNA follows: TGTGCCAGCAGCTTTAGGGGGTTAGGGAGGGAAGATCCCGGGGAGCTGTTTTTT. Protein: CASSFRGLGREDPGELFF.